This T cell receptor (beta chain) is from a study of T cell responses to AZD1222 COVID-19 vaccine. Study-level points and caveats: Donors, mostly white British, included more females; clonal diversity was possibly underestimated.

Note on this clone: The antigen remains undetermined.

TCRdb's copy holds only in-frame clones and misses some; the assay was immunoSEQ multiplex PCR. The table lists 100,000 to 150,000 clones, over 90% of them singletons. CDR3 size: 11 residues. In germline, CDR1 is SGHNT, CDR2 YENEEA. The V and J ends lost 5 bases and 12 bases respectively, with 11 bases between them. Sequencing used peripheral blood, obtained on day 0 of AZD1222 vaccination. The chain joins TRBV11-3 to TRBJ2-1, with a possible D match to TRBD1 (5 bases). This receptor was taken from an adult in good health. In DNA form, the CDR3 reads TGTGCCAGCAGCCAGGACAACCGGCAGTTCTTC. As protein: CASSQDNRQFF.